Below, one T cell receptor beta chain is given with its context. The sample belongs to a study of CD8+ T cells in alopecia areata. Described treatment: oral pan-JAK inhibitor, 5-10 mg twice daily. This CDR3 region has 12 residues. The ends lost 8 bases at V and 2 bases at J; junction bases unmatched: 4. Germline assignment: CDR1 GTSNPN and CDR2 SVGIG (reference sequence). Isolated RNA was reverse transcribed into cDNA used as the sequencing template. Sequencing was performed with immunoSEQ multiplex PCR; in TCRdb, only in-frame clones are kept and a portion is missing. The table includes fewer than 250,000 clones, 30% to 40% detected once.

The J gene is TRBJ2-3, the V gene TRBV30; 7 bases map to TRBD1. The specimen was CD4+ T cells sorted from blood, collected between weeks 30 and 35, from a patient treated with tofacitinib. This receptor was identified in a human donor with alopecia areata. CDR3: CAITGVTDTQYF. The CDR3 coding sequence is TGTGCCATTACAGGGGTCACAGATACGCAGTATTTT.